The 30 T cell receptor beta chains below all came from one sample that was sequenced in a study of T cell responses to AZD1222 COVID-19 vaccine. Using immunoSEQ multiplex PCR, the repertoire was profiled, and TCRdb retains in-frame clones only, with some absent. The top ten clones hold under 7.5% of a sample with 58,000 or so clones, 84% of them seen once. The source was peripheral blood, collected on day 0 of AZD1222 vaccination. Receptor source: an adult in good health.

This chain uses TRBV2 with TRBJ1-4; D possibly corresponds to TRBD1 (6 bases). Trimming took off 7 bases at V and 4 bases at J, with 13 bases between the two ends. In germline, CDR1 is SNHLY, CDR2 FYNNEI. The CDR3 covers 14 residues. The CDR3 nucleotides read TGTGCCAGCAAACAGGGTGAGGTTAATGAAAAACTGTTTTTT. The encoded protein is CASKQGEVNEKLFF.

The CDR3 reads CASSLGFSPDYGYTF. The DNA of the CDR3 is TGTGCCAGCAGCTTAGGCTTCTCTCCGGACTATGGCTACACCTTC. V usage is TRBV7-9 and J usage is TRBJ1-2; D is ambiguous. V was pared by 1 base and J by 3 bases, with 12 bases between. Germline values: CDR1 SEHNR, CDR2 FQNEAQ (reference sequence). This CDR3 region has 15 residues.

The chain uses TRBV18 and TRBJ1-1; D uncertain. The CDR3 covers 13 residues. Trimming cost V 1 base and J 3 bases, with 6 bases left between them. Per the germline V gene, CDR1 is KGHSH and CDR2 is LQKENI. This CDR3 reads CASSPRGDTEAFF. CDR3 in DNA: TGTGCCAGCTCACCACGGGGAGACACTGAAGCTTTCTTT.

The CDR3 loop reads CSGGQGTEAFF. For the CDR3, the DNA is TGCAGCGGTGGACAGGGGACTGAAGCTTTCTTT. The chain employs TRBV29-1 and TRBJ1-1; TRBD1 matches 9 bases. J lost 5 bases, V lost 7 bases, and 2 bases had no gene match. The CDR3 sequence is 11 residues long. CDR1 and CDR2 from the germline V gene are SQVTM and ANQGSEA.

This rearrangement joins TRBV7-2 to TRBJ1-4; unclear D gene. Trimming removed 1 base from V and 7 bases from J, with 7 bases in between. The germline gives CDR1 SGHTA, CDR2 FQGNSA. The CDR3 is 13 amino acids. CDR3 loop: CASSLGSSEKLFF. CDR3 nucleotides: TGTGCCAGCAGCTTAGGGTCATCTGAAAAACTGTTTTTT.

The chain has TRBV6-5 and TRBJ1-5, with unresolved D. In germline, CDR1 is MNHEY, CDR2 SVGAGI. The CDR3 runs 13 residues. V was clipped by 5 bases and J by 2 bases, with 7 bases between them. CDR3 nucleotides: TGTGCCAGCAGTCCCGAGGGCAATCAGCCCCAGCATTTT. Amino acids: CASSPEGNQPQHF.

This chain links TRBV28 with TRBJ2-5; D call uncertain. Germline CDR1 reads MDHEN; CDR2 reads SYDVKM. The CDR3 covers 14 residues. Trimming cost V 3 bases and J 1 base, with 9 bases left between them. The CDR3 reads CASSFRGLQETQYF. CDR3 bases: TGTGCCAGCAGTTTTCGTGGCCTCCAAGAGACCCAGTACTTC.

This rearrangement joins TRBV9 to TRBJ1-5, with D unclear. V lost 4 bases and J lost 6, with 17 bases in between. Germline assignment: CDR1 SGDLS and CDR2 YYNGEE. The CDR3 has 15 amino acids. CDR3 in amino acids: CASSLEGQVGQPQHF. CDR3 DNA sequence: TGTGCCAGCAGCCTAGAAGGTCAGGTCGGTCAGCCCCAGCATTTT.

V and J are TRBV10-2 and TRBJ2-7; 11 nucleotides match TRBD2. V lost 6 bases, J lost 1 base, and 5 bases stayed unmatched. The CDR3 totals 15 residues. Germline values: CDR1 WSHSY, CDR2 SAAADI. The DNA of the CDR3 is TGCGCCAGCAGGAAACTAGCGGGGGAATCCTACGAGCAGTACTTC. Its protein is CASRKLAGESYEQYF.

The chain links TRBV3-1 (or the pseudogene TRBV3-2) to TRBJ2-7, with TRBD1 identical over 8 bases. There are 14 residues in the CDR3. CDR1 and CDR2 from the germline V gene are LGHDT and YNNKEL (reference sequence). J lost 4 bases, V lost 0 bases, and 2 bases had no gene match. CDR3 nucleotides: TGTGCCAGCAGCCAAGAGTACAGGGGGTACGAGCAGTACTTC. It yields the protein CASSQEYRGYEQYF.

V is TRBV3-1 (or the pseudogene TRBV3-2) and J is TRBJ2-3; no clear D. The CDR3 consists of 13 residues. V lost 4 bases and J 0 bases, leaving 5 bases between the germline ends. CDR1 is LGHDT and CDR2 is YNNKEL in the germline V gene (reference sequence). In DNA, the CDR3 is TGTGCCAGCAGCCCCGACAGCACAGATACGCAGTATTTT. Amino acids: CASSPDSTDTQYF.

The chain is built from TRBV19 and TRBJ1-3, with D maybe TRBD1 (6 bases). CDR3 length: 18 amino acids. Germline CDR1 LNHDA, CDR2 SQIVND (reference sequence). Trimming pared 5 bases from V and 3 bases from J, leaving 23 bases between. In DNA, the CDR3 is TGTGCCAGTAGTGCGCTGGTGTGGGGGCCCAGCGATGGAAACACCATATATTTT. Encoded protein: CASSALVWGPSDGNTIYF. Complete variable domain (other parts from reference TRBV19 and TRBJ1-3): DGGITQSPKYLFRKEGQNVTLSCEQNLNHDAMYWYRQDPGQGLRLIYYSQIVNDFQKGDIAEGYSVSREKKESFPLTVTSAQKNPTAFYLCASSALVWGPSDGNTIYFGEGSWLTVV.

The CDR3, as DNA: TGCGCCAGCAGCCCTCGGACAGGGGACGCCGGGGAGCTGTTTTTT. Protein product: CASSPRTGDAGELFF. The chain combines TRBV5-1 with TRBJ2-2; 9 bases are a match to TRBD1. The V gene end was trimmed by 4 bases and the J gene end by 6 bases; junction bases not matched to a gene: 7. The germline gives CDR1 SGHRS, CDR2 YFSETQ. There are 15 residues in the CDR3.

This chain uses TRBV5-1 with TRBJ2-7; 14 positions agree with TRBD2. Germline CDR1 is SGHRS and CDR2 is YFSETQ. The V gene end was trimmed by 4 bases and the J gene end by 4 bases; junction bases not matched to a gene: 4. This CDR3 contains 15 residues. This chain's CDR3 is CASSLGTSGRYEQYF. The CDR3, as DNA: TGCGCCAGCAGCCTAGGGACTAGCGGGAGATACGAGCAGTACTTC.

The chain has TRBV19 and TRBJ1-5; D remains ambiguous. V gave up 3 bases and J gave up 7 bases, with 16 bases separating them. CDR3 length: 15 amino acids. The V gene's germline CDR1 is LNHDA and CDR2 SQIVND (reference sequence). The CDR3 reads CASSMFPPERQPQHF. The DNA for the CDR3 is TGTGCCAGTAGTATGTTTCCCCCGGAAAGGCAGCCCCAGCATTTT. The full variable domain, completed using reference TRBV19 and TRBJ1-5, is DGGITQSPKYLFRKEGQNVTLSCEQNLNHDAMYWYRQDPGQGLRLIYYSQIVNDFQKGDIAEGYSVSREKKESFPLTVTSAQKNPTAFYLCASSMFPPERQPQHFGDGTRLSIL.

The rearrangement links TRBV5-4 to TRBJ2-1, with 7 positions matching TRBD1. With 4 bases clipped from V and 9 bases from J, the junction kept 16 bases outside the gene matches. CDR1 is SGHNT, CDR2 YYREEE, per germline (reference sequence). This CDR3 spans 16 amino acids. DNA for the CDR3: TGTGCCAGCAGCCCCCGGACAGGACAAGTACAGGGTGAGCAGTTCTTC. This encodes CASSPRTGQVQGEQFF. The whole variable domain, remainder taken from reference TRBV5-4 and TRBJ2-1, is ETGVTQSPTHLIKTRGQQVTLRCSSQSGHNTVSWYQQALGQGPQFIFQYYREEENGRGNFPPRFSGLQFPNYSSELNVNALELDDSALYLCASSPRTGQVQGEQFFGPGTRLTVL.

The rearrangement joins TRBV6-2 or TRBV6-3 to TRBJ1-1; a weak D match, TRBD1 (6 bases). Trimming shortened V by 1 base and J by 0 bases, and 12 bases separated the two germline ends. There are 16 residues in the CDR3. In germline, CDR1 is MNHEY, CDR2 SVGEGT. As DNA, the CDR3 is TGTGCCAGCAGTTACTACGGGGGGCGAGTGAACACTGAAGCTTTCTTT. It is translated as CASSYYGGRVNTEAFF.

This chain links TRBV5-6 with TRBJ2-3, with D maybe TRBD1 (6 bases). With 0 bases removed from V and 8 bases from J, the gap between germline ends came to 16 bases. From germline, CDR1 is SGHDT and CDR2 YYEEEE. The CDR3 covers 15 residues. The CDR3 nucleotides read TGTGCCAGCAGCTTGGCGGCAGGGGATCCCCTTACGCAGTATTTT. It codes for CASSLAAGDPLTQYF.

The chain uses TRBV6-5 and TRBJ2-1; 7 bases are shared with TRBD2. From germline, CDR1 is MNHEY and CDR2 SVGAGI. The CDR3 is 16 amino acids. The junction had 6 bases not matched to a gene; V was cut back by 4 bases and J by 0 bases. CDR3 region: CASSWGGPSSYNEQFF. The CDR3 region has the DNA TGTGCCAGCAGTTGGGGGGGTCCCAGCTCCTACAATGAGCAGTTCTTC.

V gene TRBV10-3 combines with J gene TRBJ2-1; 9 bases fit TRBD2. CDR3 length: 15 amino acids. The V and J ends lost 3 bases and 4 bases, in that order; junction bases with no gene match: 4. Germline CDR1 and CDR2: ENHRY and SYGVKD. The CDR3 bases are TGTGCCATCAGTGAAGCGGGGGGCGGTTACAATGAGCAGTTCTTC. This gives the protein CAISEAGGGYNEQFF.

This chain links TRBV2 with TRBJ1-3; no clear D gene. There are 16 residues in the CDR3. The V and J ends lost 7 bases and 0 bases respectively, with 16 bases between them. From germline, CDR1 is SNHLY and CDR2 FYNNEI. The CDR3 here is CASIGPPKPSGNTIYF. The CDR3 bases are TGTGCCAGCATCGGGCCCCCAAAGCCCTCTGGAAACACCATATATTTT.

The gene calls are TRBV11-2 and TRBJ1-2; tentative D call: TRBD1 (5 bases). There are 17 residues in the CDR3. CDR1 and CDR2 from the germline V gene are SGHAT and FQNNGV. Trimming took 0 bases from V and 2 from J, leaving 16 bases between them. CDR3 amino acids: CASSLDPLGRTNYGYTF. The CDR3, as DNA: TGTGCCAGCAGCTTAGACCCTCTGGGACGGACCAACTATGGCTACACCTTC.

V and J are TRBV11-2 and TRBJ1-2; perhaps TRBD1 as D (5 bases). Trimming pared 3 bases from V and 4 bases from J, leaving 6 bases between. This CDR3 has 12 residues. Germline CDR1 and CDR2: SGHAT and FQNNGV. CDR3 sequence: CASSFDSYGYTF. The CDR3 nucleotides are TGTGCCAGCAGCTTCGACAGCTATGGCTACACCTTC.

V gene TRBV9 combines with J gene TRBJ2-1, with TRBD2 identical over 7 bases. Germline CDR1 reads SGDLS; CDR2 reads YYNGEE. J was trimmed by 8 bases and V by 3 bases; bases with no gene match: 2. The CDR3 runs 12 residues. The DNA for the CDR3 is TGTGCCAGCAGCGGGGGGGGACATGAGCAGTTCTTC. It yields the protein CASSGGGHEQFF.

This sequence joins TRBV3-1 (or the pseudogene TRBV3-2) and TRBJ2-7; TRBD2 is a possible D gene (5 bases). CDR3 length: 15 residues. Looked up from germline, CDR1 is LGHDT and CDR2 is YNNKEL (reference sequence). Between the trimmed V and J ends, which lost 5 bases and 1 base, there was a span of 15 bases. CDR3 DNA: TGTGCCAGCAGCAGGAACGGGGTCGGATCCTACGAGCAGTACTTC. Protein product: CASSRNGVGSYEQYF.

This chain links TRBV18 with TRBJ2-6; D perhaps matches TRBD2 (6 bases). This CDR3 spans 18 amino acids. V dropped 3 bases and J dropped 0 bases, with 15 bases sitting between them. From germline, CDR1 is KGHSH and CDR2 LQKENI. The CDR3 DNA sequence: TGTGCCAGCTCACCCACCGGGGGTGGAGCCTCTGGGGCCAACGTCCTGACTTTC. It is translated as CASSPTGGGASGANVLTF.

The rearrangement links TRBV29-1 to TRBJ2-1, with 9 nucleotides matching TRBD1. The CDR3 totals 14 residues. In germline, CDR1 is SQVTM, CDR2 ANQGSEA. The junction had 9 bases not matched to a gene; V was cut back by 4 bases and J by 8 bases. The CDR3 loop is CSVARQGVGDEQFF. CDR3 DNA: TGCAGCGTTGCCAGACAGGGGGTGGGCGATGAGCAGTTCTTC.

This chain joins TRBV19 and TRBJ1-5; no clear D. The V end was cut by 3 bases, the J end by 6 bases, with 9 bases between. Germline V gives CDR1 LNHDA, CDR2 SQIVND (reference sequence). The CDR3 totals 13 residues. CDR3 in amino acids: CASSIAVSQPQHF. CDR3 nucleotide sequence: TGTGCCAGTAGTATTGCTGTTTCTCAGCCCCAGCATTTT.

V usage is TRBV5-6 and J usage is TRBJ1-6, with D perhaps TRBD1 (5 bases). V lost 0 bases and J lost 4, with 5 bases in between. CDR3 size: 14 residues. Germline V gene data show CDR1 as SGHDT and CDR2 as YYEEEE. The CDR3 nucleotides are TGTGCCAGCAGCTTGGCAGGGTATAATTCACCCCTCCACTTT. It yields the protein CASSLAGYNSPLHF.

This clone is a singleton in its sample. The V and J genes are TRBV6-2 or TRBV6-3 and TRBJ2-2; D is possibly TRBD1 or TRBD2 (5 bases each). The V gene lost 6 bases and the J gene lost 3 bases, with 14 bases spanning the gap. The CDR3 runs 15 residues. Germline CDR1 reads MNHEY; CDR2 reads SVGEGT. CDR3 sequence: CASSRDGVDTGELFF. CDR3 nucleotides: TGTGCCAGCAGCCGGGACGGAGTCGACACCGGGGAGCTGTTTTTT.